This TCR beta chain is drawn from a study of T cell repertoires in cytomegalovirus infection. V was cut by 1 base and J by 3 bases, with 18 bases left in between. The CDR3 is 17 residues long. CDR1 is MGHRA and CDR2 is YSYEKL in the germline V gene. Study findings and constraints: Dominating the ex vivo response were HLA-C-restricted CMV-specific TCR beta clonotypes.

This clonotype has only one observation. The antigen is not known. TCRdb reprocessed the reads via MiXCR and lists one record per CDR3 protein. The table includes 450,000 to 550,000 distinct CDR3 sequences, more than 40% detected once. The receptor was isolated from a human donor in good health (CMV status not recorded). Some clones in this sample may be carry-over from other donors' samples. This chain joins TRBV4-1 and TRBJ1-1; D not certain. Sequenced here: cultured PBMCs, sampled from culture after CMV antigen stimulation. CDR3 DNA: TGCGCCAGCAGCCAAGTCCGAGTCTATAAAAGAGACACTGAAGCTTTCTTT. Translated: CASSQVRVYKRDTEAFF.